This T cell receptor beta chain was documented in a study of blood T cell repertoires in COVID-19. Assay: immunoSEQ multiplex PCR; the TCRdb copy retains only in-frame clones and omits some. Counted here are fewer than 250,000 clones, around 90% occurring once; the ten biggest clones make up about 2.5%. The CDR3 loop spans 15 amino acids. Germline values: CDR1 SNHLY, CDR2 FYNNEI. The ends were cut back, 2 bases at V and 0 bases at J, with 8 bases in the middle. This TCR was sampled from a man younger than 45 with COVID-19, enrolled during active disease. The sequenced sample was peripheral blood. The rearrangement joins TRBV2 to TRBJ1-3; D not certain. CDR3 amino acids: CASSELELSGNTIYF. CDR3 in DNA: TGTGCCAGCAGTGAATTAGAACTCTCTGGAAACACCATATATTTT.